The following is a TCR beta chain sequence with its context. The time point is: after dendritic cell vaccination, including at tumor progression/relapse. None of the glioblastoma patients had an isocitrate dehydrogenase mutation. This record belongs to a study of glioma-infiltrating T cells after dendritic cell vaccination. At the level of the study: Treatment, given 2003 to 2012, was autologous tumor lysate-pulsed dendritic cell vaccination. At biweekly intervals, patients got three intradermal dendritic cell vaccine injections.

The CDR3 spans 12 residues. Trimming took off 5 bases at V and 4 bases at J, with 8 bases between the two ends. Germline V gene data show CDR1 as LNHDA and CDR2 as SQIVND (reference sequence). Sequencing used immunoSEQ multiplex PCR; TCRdb keeps in-frame clones, though not all of them. The sample holds around 78,000 clones, more than 75% seen once. This chain uses TRBV19 with TRBJ1-2; no reliable D call. The sample in question was blood, obtained after dendritic cell vaccination. This TCR was recovered from a human donor with glioblastoma. The CDR3 coding sequence is TGTGCCAGTAGTCGTCGGGGCTATGGCTACACCTTC. This encodes CASSRRGYGYTF.